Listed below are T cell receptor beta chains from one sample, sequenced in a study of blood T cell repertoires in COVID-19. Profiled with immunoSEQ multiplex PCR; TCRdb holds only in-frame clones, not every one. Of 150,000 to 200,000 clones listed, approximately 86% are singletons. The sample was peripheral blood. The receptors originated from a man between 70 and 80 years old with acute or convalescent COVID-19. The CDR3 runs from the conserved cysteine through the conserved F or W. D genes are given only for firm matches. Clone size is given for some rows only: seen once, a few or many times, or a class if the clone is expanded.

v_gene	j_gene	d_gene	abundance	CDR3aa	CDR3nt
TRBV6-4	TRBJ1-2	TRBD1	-	CASRNGQGEGYTF	TGTGCCAGCAGAAATGGACAGGGGGAAGGCTACACCTTC
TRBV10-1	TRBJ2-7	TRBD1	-	CASSARDRGLYEQYF	TGCGCCAGCAGCGCCCGGGACAGGGGCCTTTACGAGCAGTACTTC
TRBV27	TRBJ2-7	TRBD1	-	CASRPQGASYEQYF	TGTGCCAGCAGACCACAGGGGGCTTCCTACGAGCAGTACTTC
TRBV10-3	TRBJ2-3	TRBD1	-	CAGRGQGADTQYF	TGTGCCGGAAGAGGACAGGGTGCAGATACGCAGTATTTT
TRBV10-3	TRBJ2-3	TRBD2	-	CAISGQRAGASTDTQYF	TGTGCCATCAGTGGCCAAAGGGCGGGAGCTAGCACAGATACGCAGTATTTT
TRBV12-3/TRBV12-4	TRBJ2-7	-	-	CASGYLAEDEQYF	TGTGCCAGCGGGTATCTTGCGGAGGACGAGCAGTACTTC
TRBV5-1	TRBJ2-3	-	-	CASSFIGGSTDTQYF	TGCGCCAGCAGCTTCATCGGGGGTAGCACAGATACGCAGTATTTT
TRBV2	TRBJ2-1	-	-	CATTGTDLYNEQFF	TGTGCCACCACCGGGACTGATCTTTACAATGAGCAGTTCTTC
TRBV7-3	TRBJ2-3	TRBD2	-	CASSPGGGWSDTQYF	TGTGCCAGCAGCCCCGGGGGGGGCTGGTCAGATACGCAGTATTTT
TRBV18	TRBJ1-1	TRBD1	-	CASSPGTGYMNTEAFF	TGTGCCAGCTCACCAGGGACAGGTTACATGAACACTGAAGCTTTCTTT
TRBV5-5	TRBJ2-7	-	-	CASSLEQVYEQYF	TGTGCCAGCAGCTTGGAACAGGTCTACGAGCAGTACTTC
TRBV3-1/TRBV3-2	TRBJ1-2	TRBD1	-	CASSQAAGTDGYTF	TGTGCCAGCAGCCAGGCCGCCGGGACAGATGGCTACACCTTC
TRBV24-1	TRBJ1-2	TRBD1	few	CATSDGVIGGSGGYTF	TGTGCCACCAGTGATGGAGTTATAGGGGGCTCGGGTGGCTACACCTTC
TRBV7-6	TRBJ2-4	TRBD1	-	CASSLGRTGVCIQYF	TGTGCCAGCAGCTTAGGTAGGACAGGGGTGTGCATTCAGTACTTC
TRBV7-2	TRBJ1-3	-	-	CASSPNRQANTIYF	TGTGCCAGCAGCCCTAACAGGCAGGCAAACACCATATATTTT
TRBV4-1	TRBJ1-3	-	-	CASSHLGGTIYF	TGCGCCAGCAGCCACTTGGGGGGGACCATATATTTT
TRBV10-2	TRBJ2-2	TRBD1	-	CASKALGQGISGELFF	TGCGCCAGCAAGGCCCTGGGACAGGGGATTTCCGGGGAGCTGTTTTTT
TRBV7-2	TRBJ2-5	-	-	CASSLRGGGGETQYF	TGTGCCAGCAGCTTAAGGGGGGGAGGTGGCGAGACCCAGTACTTC
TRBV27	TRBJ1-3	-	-	CASSLRRSGGNTIYF	TGTGCCAGCAGTTTACGCCGGTCGGGAGGAAACACCATATATTTT
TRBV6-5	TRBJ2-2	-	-	CASSYSNRAPGELFF	TGTGCCAGCAGTTACTCGAACAGGGCTCCCGGGGAGCTGTTTTTT
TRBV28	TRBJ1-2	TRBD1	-	CASKTRGRGYGYTF	TGTGCCAGCAAAACCAGGGGGCGCGGCTATGGCTACACCTTC
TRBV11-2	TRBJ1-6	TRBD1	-	CASSNRRQGGNSPLHF	TGTGCCAGCAGCAATCGACGACAGGGCGGCAATTCACCCCTCCACTTT
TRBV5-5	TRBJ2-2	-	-	CASSLSTTANTGELFF	TGTGCCAGCAGCCTATCGACAACCGCGAACACCGGGGAGCTGTTTTTT
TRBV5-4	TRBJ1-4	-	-	CASSLSGRVNEKLFF	TGTGCCAGCAGCTTGAGCGGACGGGTTAATGAAAAACTGTTTTTT
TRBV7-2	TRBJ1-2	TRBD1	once	CASSLMRQGYGYTF	TGTGCCAGCAGCTTGATGCGACAGGGCTATGGCTACACCTTC
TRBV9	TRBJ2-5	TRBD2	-	CASSSGTSGGPIETQYF	TGTGCCAGCAGCTCAGGGACTAGCGGGGGGCCCATTGAGACCCAGTACTTC
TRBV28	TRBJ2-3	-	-	CASSSRQVYTDTQYF	TGTGCCAGCAGTTCCCGACAGGTTTACACAGATACGCAGTATTTT
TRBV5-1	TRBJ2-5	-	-	CASSDLLGLGGETQYF	TGCGCCAGCAGCGACCTACTAGGGTTAGGGGGTGAGACCCAGTACTTC
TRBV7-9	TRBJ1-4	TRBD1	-	CASSLGSGATGGFEKLFF	TGTGCCAGCAGCTTAGGAAGTGGGGCGACAGGGGGCTTTGAAAAACTGTTTTTT
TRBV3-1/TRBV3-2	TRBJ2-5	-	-	CASSQDWQYQETQYF	TGTGCCAGCAGCCAAGACTGGCAGTACCAAGAGACCCAGTACTTC
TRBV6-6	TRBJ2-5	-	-	CASSYSKIERETQYF	TGTGCCAGCAGTTACTCGAAAATCGAGCGAGAGACCCAGTACTTC
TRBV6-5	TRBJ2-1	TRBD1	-	CASSTTGTGNEQFF	TGTGCCAGCAGTACAACCGGGACAGGGAATGAGCAGTTCTTC
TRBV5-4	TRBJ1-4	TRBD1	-	CASSSPGQGNEKLFF	TGTGCCAGCAGCTCTCCGGGACAGGGTAATGAAAAACTGTTTTTT
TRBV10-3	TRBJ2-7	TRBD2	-	CAISDWASGRALEQYF	TGTGCCATCAGTGATTGGGCGAGCGGGAGGGCCCTCGAGCAGTACTTC
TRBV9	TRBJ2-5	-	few	CASSVDRAETQYF	TGTGCCAGCAGCGTAGACAGGGCCGAGACCCAGTACTTC
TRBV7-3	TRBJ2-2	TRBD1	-	CASSPGQWNTGELFF	TGTGCCAGCAGTCCGGGACAGTGGAACACCGGGGAGCTGTTTTTT
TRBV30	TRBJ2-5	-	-	CAWSVGLAGETQYF	TGTGCCTGGAGTGTTGGTCTAGCTGGGGAGACCCAGTACTTC
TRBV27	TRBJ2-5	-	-	CASSLSRRGQETQYF	TGTGCCAGCAGTTTATCGCGCAGGGGCCAAGAGACCCAGTACTTC
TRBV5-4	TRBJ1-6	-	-	CASSPTAMDSPLHF	TGTGCCAGCAGCCCGACAGCGATGGATTCACCCCTCCACTTT
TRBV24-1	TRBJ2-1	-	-	CATSPSQGEQFF	TGTGCCACCAGCCCATCCCAGGGTGAGCAGTTCTTC
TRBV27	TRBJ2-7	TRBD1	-	CASSSARDRLFYEQYF	TGTGCCAGCAGTTCCGCGAGGGACAGGCTTTTCTACGAGCAGTACTTC
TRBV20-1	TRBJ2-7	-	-	CSASHGQTYEQYF	TGCAGTGCTAGTCACGGACAGACCTACGAGCAGTACTTC
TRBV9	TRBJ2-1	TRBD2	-	CASSVGAGGRKYNEQFF	TGTGCCAGCAGCGTTGGGGCGGGGGGACGGAAATACAATGAGCAGTTCTTC
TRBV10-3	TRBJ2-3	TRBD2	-	CATYSGRALDTQYF	TGTGCCACCTATAGCGGGAGGGCCTTAGATACGCAGTATTTT
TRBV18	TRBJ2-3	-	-	CASSPITAGEGDTQYF	TGTGCCAGCTCCCCGATTACAGCGGGTGAGGGAGATACGCAGTATTTT
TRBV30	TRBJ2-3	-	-	CAWSVRGTQYF	TGTGCCTGGAGTGTACGAGGTACGCAGTATTTT
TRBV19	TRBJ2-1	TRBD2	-	CASSIGLAGGWSYNEQFF	TGTGCCAGTAGTATCGGACTAGCGGGAGGTTGGTCCTACAATGAGCAGTTCTTC
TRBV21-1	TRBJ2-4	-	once	CASTPWGTGLAIQYF	TGTGCCAGCACCCCCTGGGGGACAGGGTTGGCCATTCAGTACTTC